These T cell receptor beta chains were read from a single sample in a study of cytomegalovirus exposure and HLA in healthy donors. The method was immunoSEQ multiplex PCR; TCRdb's version includes in-frame clones alone and lacks a portion of them. The table includes 100,000 to 150,000 clones, about four fifths detected once. The sequencing input was PBMCs. Every receptor here comes from a young man in good health and CMV-seronegative. Each CDR3 is given with its conserved first and last residue. Each record gives: J gene, clone size, D gene, V gene, CDR3 DNA, CDR3 protein. D genes are given only for firm matches. Expanded clones get a size class; other rows say once, few or many, or leave the size out.

J gene: TRBJ1-1
clone size: few
D gene: NA
V gene: TRBV4-3
CDR3 DNA: TGCGCCAGCAGCCAAGTTTCGGGGATGGGCACTGAAGCTTTCTTT
CDR3 protein: CASSQVSGMGTEAFF

J gene: TRBJ2-1
clone size: once
D gene: TRBD1
V gene: TRBV29-1
CDR3 DNA: TGCAGCGTTCTAAGGGGGCCCTCCTACAATGAGCAGTTCTTC
CDR3 protein: CSVLRGPSYNEQFF

J gene: TRBJ2-5
clone size: once
D gene: TRBD2
V gene: TRBV5-1
CDR3 DNA: TGCGCCAGCAGCCTTCGACTAGCGGGGGGACAAGAGACCCAGTACTTC
CDR3 protein: CASSLRLAGGQETQYF

J gene: TRBJ2-3
clone size: NA
D gene: NA
V gene: TRBV4-1
CDR3 DNA: TGCGCCAGCAGCCAAGTTTCGGCGGGGGCCGGTACGCAGTATTTT
CDR3 protein: CASSQVSAGAGTQYF

J gene: TRBJ2-7
clone size: NA
D gene: NA
V gene: TRBV6-5
CDR3 DNA: TGTGCCAGCAGTTACGAGGCTGGAGGGCCCTACGAGCAGTACTTC
CDR3 protein: CASSYEAGGPYEQYF

J gene: TRBJ1-4
clone size: NA
D gene: NA
V gene: TRBV7-8
CDR3 DNA: TGTGCCAGCAGCGGCGGATCCGGCGATGGAGGGACGAAACTGTTTTTT
CDR3 protein: CASSGGSGDGGTKLFF

J gene: TRBJ2-7
clone size: NA
D gene: NA
V gene: TRBV11-1
CDR3 DNA: TGTGCCAGCAGCCTAGGGCAAACGTCGGGTGAGCAGTACTTC
CDR3 protein: CASSLGQTSGEQYF

J gene: TRBJ1-4
clone size: NA
D gene: NA
V gene: TRBV29-1
CDR3 DNA: TGCAGCGTCGCAGATAATGAAAAACTGTTTTTT
CDR3 protein: CSVADNEKLFF

J gene: TRBJ2-7
clone size: NA
D gene: NA
V gene: TRBV6-1
CDR3 DNA: TGTGCCAGCAGTGAAGACAGTGAATCCTACGAGCAGTACTTC
CDR3 protein: CASSEDSESYEQYF

J gene: TRBJ1-4
clone size: NA
D gene: NA
V gene: TRBV5-4
CDR3 DNA: TGTGCCAGCAGCTTGAGAGGTTCTAATGAAAAACTGTTTTTT
CDR3 protein: CASSLRGSNEKLFF

J gene: TRBJ1-6
clone size: few
D gene: NA
V gene: TRBV2
CDR3 DNA: TGTGCCAGCAGTGCCCTCGGGAATTCACCCCTCCACTTT
CDR3 protein: CASSALGNSPLHF

J gene: TRBJ1-6
clone size: NA
D gene: NA
V gene: TRBV5-4
CDR3 DNA: TGTGCCAGCAGCTCAGGGTCCTATAATTCACCCCTCCACTTT
CDR3 protein: CASSSGSYNSPLHF

J gene: TRBJ1-2
clone size: few
D gene: TRBD1
V gene: TRBV6-5
CDR3 DNA: TGTGCCAGCAGCCGTAGCAGACAGGGCGGAGGCTACACCTTC
CDR3 protein: CASSRSRQGGGYTF

J gene: TRBJ2-3
clone size: once
D gene: NA
V gene: TRBV2
CDR3 DNA: TGTGCCAGCAGTGAGCAGGGCCCCACAGATACGCAGTATTTT
CDR3 protein: CASSEQGPTDTQYF

J gene: TRBJ1-5
clone size: NA
D gene: NA
V gene: TRBV19
CDR3 DNA: TGTGCCAGTAGTATCTGGGAGCAGCCCCAGCATTTT
CDR3 protein: CASSIWEQPQHF

J gene: TRBJ2-7
clone size: NA
D gene: TRBD1
V gene: TRBV28
CDR3 DNA: TGTGCCAGCAGTCCCCACCTGCAGGGGGCCTCCTACGAGCAGTACTTC
CDR3 protein: CASSPHLQGASYEQYF

J gene: TRBJ2-5
clone size: NA
D gene: TRBD2
V gene: TRBV9
CDR3 DNA: TGTGCCAGCAGCTCCGGGACTAGACCCTTACAAGAGACCCAGTACTTC
CDR3 protein: CASSSGTRPLQETQYF

J gene: TRBJ2-7
clone size: NA
D gene: NA
V gene: TRBV6-1
CDR3 DNA: TGTGCCAGCAGTGAGGGAGCTCCATTCGAGCAGTACTTC
CDR3 protein: CASSEGAPFEQYF

J gene: TRBJ1-1
clone size: NA
D gene: TRBD1
V gene: TRBV7-2
CDR3 DNA: TGTGCCAGCAGCTTACCCCTCTCAGGGGGATACTGGAGCACTGAAGCTTTCTTT
CDR3 protein: CASSLPLSGGYWSTEAFF

J gene: TRBJ2-2
clone size: few
D gene: NA
V gene: TRBV5-1
CDR3 DNA: TGCGCCAGCACCCAGGACAGCGCGAACACCGGGGAGCTGTTTTTT
CDR3 protein: CASTQDSANTGELFF

J gene: TRBJ2-7
clone size: NA
D gene: NA
V gene: TRBV9
CDR3 DNA: TGTGCCAGCAGCGTAGTGGGTGGGCAGGACGAGCAGTACTTC
CDR3 protein: CASSVVGGQDEQYF

J gene: TRBJ1-1
clone size: NA
D gene: TRBD1
V gene: TRBV7-2
CDR3 DNA: TGTGCCAGCAGCTTTGGGACAGGGGTACTGAACACTGAAGCTTTCTTT
CDR3 protein: CASSFGTGVLNTEAFF

J gene: TRBJ1-5
clone size: NA
D gene: TRBD1
V gene: TRBV27
CDR3 DNA: TGTGCCAGCAGTTTATGGTCACGGGACAGGGCCAATCAGCCCCAGCATTTT
CDR3 protein: CASSLWSRDRANQPQHF

J gene: TRBJ1-1
clone size: NA
D gene: NA
V gene: TRBV18
CDR3 DNA: TGTGCCAGCTCGCGACAGGTTTTGAACACTGAAGCTTTCTTT
CDR3 protein: CASSRQVLNTEAFF

J gene: TRBJ2-2
clone size: NA
D gene: NA
V gene: TRBV5-1
CDR3 DNA: TGCGCCAGCAGCTTATTGGAGACTGCCGACAGGAAGAACACCGGGGAGCTGTTTTTT
CDR3 protein: CASSLLETADRKNTGELFF

J gene: TRBJ1-4
clone size: NA
D gene: TRBD1
V gene: TRBV27
CDR3 DNA: TGTGCCAGTCGGGACAGGTTTACGGTTAATGAAAAACTGTTTTTT
CDR3 protein: CASRDRFTVNEKLFF

J gene: TRBJ2-1
clone size: NA
D gene: TRBD2
V gene: TRBV30
CDR3 DNA: TGTGCCTGGAGTGGGGCTAGCGGGGACAATGAGCAGTTCTTC
CDR3 protein: CAWSGASGDNEQFF

J gene: TRBJ1-1
clone size: NA
D gene: TRBD1
V gene: TRBV4-2
CDR3 DNA: TGTGCCAGCAGCCAAGCCCCGGGACAGGTAACCTGGAACACTGAAGCTTTCTTT
CDR3 protein: CASSQAPGQVTWNTEAFF